These 7 T cell receptor beta chains were all obtained from the same sample, sequenced in a study of shared clonotypes between healthy human individuals. Libraries were prepared by immunoSEQ multiplex PCR; TCRdb keeps only in-frame clonotypes and omits some of them. This table holds approximately 500,000 clones, approximately 95% found once. The material sequenced was naive CD4+ T cells sorted from blood. The subset denotes: CD45RA+ positively selected. The receptors here all came from a woman in her 30s in good health.

This clone was observed a single time. V gene TRBV5-8 combines with J gene TRBJ2-1, with 9 bases identical to TRBD1. Trimming at V came to 2 bases and at J to 7 bases, leaving 13 bases not matched to a gene. The length of the CDR3 is 17 residues. Germline-derived CDR1 and CDR2 are SGHTS and YDEGEE. The CDR3, as DNA: TGTGCCAGCAGCTTCTTTACCGGGACAGGGACCAGAAATGAGCAGTTCTTC. Its translation is CASSFFTGTGTRNEQFF.

The gene calls are TRBV28 and TRBJ2-5, with a possible D match to TRBD1 (6 bases). The J call may be wrong; the DNA end is better matched by TRBJ2-7. CDR3 length equals 14 residues. Germline V CDR1 and CDR2: MDHEN, SYDVKM. The CDR3 nucleotides read TGTGCCAGCAGATCACGGGACATATTCCACGAGCAGTACTTC. It translates to CASRSRDIFHEQYF.

Only one count was recorded for this clone. The V and J genes are TRBV5-1 and TRBJ2-5, with TRBD2 identical over 13 bases. This CDR3 comprises 16 residues. V dropped 4 bases and J dropped 6; count of bases not matched to a gene: 9. Germline V gene sequence: CDR1 SGHRS, CDR2 YFSETQ. The CDR3 sequence is CASSPGLAGALQTQYF. In DNA, the CDR3 is TGCGCCAGCAGCCCCGGACTAGCGGGAGCATTGCAGACCCAGTACTTC.

Of note for this clone: Other DNA sequences in this sample translate to the same CDR3. The chain joins TRBV30 to TRBJ2-5; D not resolved. The CDR3 has 11 amino acids. Trimming took 0 bases from V and 5 from J, leaving 4 bases between them. In germline, CDR1 is GTSNPN, CDR2 SVGIG (reference sequence). The CDR3 nucleotides read TGTGCCTGGAGTGTAGATGAGACCCAGTACTTC. Protein sequence: CAWSVDETQYF.

This chain's CDR3 is CASSLGTVTGYANTGELFF. CDR3 in DNA: TGTGCCAGCAGCTTAGGAACAGTGACAGGGTACGCGAACACCGGGGAGCTGTTTTTT. J is TRBJ2-2 and V is TRBV13, with 7 positions matching TRBD1. V gave up 0 bases and J gave up 0 bases; unmatched junction bases: 10. CDR3 length: 19 amino acids. The germline gives CDR1 PRHDT, CDR2 FYEKMQ (reference sequence).

The chain links TRBV28 to TRBJ2-5; D gene ambiguous. The germline CDR1 and CDR2 sequences are MDHEN and SYDVKM. There are 10 residues in the CDR3. In DNA form, the CDR3 reads TGTGCGACGAAGGAGGAGACCCAGTACTTC. Residues: CATKEETQYF.

The genes are TRBV5-4 and TRBJ2-5; 16 bases fit TRBD2. Germline CDR1 and CDR2: SGHNT and YYREEE (reference sequence). V trimming: 4 bases; J trimming: 6 bases; junction bases outside the gene matches: 6. The CDR3 consists of 16 residues. The CDR3, as DNA: TGTGCCAGCAGCGAGGGACTAGCGGGAGGGCCACAGACCCAGTACTTC. It encodes CASSEGLAGGPQTQYF.